This T cell receptor beta chain is drawn from a study of cytomegalovirus exposure and HLA in healthy donors. Profiled with immunoSEQ multiplex PCR; TCRdb holds only in-frame clones, not every one. This table has 150,000 to 200,000 clones, about 90% appearing once. After removal of 3 bases from V and 6 bases from J, the junction contained 10 bases not matched to a gene. The CDR3 runs 16 residues. The germline gives CDR1 SGHRS, CDR2 YFSETQ. V and J are TRBV5-1 and TRBJ2-3; TRBD2 aligns across 10 bases. The sequenced sample was PBMCs. The source is a woman in her late teens or twenties in good health and CMV-seropositive. The CDR3 DNA follows: TGCGCCAGCAGCTCCAGAGCGGGGGGGAGCGCGGATACGCAGTATTTT. Protein sequence: CASSSRAGGSADTQYF.